The 8 T cell receptor beta chains reported below all come from one sample, sequenced in a study of CD8 T cells in Susac syndrome. A quantity of about 0.5 to 1 ug RNA underwent reverse transcription using random hexamers. TCRdb independently ran MiXCR on the immunoSEQ multiplex PCR reads; one entry per CDR3 protein. Altogether hundreds of thousands of distinct CDR3 sequences are present, 95% being singletons, with the ten largest covering 0.095%. Input material: CD4+ T cells from PBMCs. Receptors were obtained from a human donor with multiple sclerosis.

The rearrangement uses TRBV18 and TRBJ2-7; 7 positions match TRBD2. The CDR3 length is 12 residues. The V gene's germline CDR1 is KGHSH and CDR2 LQKENI. V was clipped by 1 base and J by 6 bases; unmatched bases: 0. CDR3 loop: CASSPRTSEQYF. The DNA of the CDR3 is TGTGCCAGCTCACCACGGACTAGCGAGCAGTACTTC.

The V gene is TRBV13, the J gene TRBJ2-3, with 9 nucleotides matching TRBD1. Germline-derived CDR1 and CDR2 are PRHDT and FYEKMQ (reference sequence). V lost 7 bases, J lost 2 bases, and 10 bases stayed unmatched. The CDR3 spans 16 residues. In DNA, the CDR3 is TGTGCCAGCACTCTTGGGACAGGGACCATCACAGATACGCAGTATTTT. Translating it yields CASTLGTGTITDTQYF. Complete variable domain (other parts from reference TRBV13 and TRBJ2-3): AAGVIQSPRHLIKEKRETATLKCYPIPRHDTVYWYQQGPGQDPQFLISFYEKMQSDKGSIPDRFSAQQFSDYHSELNMSSLELGDSALYFCASTLGTGTITDTQYFGPGTRLTVL.

This chain connects TRBV7-3 to TRBJ2-2; D may be TRBD1 (5 bases). Per the germline V gene, CDR1 is SGHTA and CDR2 is FQGTGA. The CDR3 spans 15 residues. V lost 1 base to trimming and J lost 6 bases, with 12 bases between them. As DNA, the CDR3 is TGTGCCAGCAGCTTAAGGGGCCAGTATGCCGGGGAGCTGTTTTTT. Encoded protein: CASSLRGQYAGELFF.

The chain couples TRBV30 to TRBJ1-2; 7 bases match TRBD1. Unmatched junction bases numbered 4, after V lost 0 bases and J lost 3 bases. Germline CDR1 is GTSNPN and CDR2 is SVGIG (reference sequence). The CDR3 totals 14 residues. The CDR3 sequence: CAWSVTGVDYGYTF. The CDR3 DNA follows: TGTGCCTGGAGTGTTACAGGGGTGGACTATGGCTACACCTTC.

V and J are TRBV29-1 and TRBJ1-5, with D possibly matching TRBD1 (6 bases). This CDR3 has 14 amino acids. With 6 bases removed from V and 2 bases from J, the gap between germline ends came to 14 bases. Germline V gene sequence: CDR1 SQVTM, CDR2 ANQGSEA. In nucleotides, the CDR3 is TGCAGCGTCGCAGGGGCCGGTGGCAATCAGCCCCAGCATTTT. As protein: CSVAGAGGNQPQHF.

J is TRBJ2-2 and V is TRBV28, with no clear D. The germline V and J ends were trimmed by 4 bases and 6 bases, with 9 bases remaining between them. This CDR3 is 13 amino acids long. Germline CDR1 is MDHEN and CDR2 is SYDVKM. CDR3 DNA: TGTGCCAGCAGTTCCTATATGTCCGGGGAGCTGTTTTTT. Residues: CASSSYMSGELFF.

The V and J genes are TRBV7-9 and TRBJ2-4; D may be TRBD1 or TRBD2 (5 bases each). This CDR3 has 11 amino acids. The germline gives CDR1 SEHNR, CDR2 FQNEAQ (reference sequence). The V and J ends lost 3 bases and 16 bases respectively, with 13 bases between them. This chain's CDR3 is CASSFEGTVYF. CDR3 DNA: TGTGCCAGCAGCTTTGAGGGGACGGTCTACTTC.

The table lists this clonotype with a count of one. This chain's CDR3 is CASSIPSPTHFKAFF. CDR3 bases: TGTGCCAGCAGTATACCTAGCCCCACACATTTTAAAGCTTTCTTT. The V call is TRBV28, the J call TRBJ1-1; D gene ambiguous. The V end lost 5 bases, the J end lost 9 bases, and 22 bases lay between the germline ends. Germline V lookup: CDR1 MDHEN, CDR2 SYDVKM. CDR3 length equals 15 residues.